Presented here are 8 T cell receptor beta chains from one specimen sequenced in a study of blood T cell repertoires in COVID-19. Only in-frame clones appear in the TCRdb table, and some are missing; sequencing was by immunoSEQ multiplex PCR. The sample carries more than 120,000 clones, more than 80% recorded once. The specimen sequenced was peripheral blood. The receptors shown here come from a human donor in a cohort sampled during active COVID-19.

The CDR3, as DNA: TGTGCCAGCAGCCTAGCGGGGGGGCGTTTGGATGAGCAGTTCTTC. Amino acids: CASSLAGGRLDEQFF. This chain links TRBV5-6 with TRBJ2-1, with 12 bases that match TRBD2. This CDR3 spans 15 amino acids. Germline CDR1 reads SGHDT; CDR2 reads YYEEEE. J lost 8 bases, V lost 4 bases, and 7 bases had no gene match.

The chain recombines TRBV19 with TRBJ2-5; 11 bases match TRBD2. CDR3 size: 22 residues. The V gene end was trimmed by 9 bases and the J gene end by 3 bases; junction bases not matched to a gene: 30. Germline CDR1 and CDR2: LNHDA and SQIVND (reference sequence). The CDR3 spells CARLAGAVGMGENKSRKETQYF. The CDR3 nucleotides are TGTGCCAGACTAGCGGGAGCGGTTGGGATGGGGGAAAACAAGTCAAGAAAAGAGACCCAGTACTTC.

Only one count was recorded for this clone. The chain combines TRBV5-1 with TRBJ1-1; D gene ambiguous. Deletions cut 3 bases from V and 1 base from J, with 10 bases between. CDR3 length equals 14 residues. Germline lookup yields CDR1 SGHRS and CDR2 YFSETQ. CDR3 in amino acids: CASSSGGGNTEAFF. CDR3 DNA: TGCGCCAGCAGCTCGGGAGGAGGGAACACTGAAGCTTTCTTT.

The chain couples TRBV5-1 to TRBJ2-1, with 11 bases lining up with TRBD2. This CDR3 has 15 amino acids. The J segment lost 5 bases and the V segment lost 5 bases, leaving 6 bases of the junction unmatched. Looked up from germline, CDR1 is SGHRS and CDR2 is YFSETQ. Here the CDR3 DNA reads TGCGCCAGCAGTCCCGGGACTAGCGGCGACAATGAGCAGTTCTTC. Amino acids: CASSPGTSGDNEQFF.

This clone has only a few counts. CDR3 coding DNA: TGTGCCACCAGCGGACAGGGTCATCAGCCCCAGCATTTT. Its translation: CATSGQGHQPQHF. The genes are TRBV24-1 and TRBJ1-5, with 8 positions matching TRBD1. Germline CDR1 reads KGHDR; CDR2 reads SFDVKD. Germline trimming cut 7 bases from V and 5 bases from J; bases unmatched to any gene: 3. CDR3 length equals 13 residues.

V is TRBV12-3 or TRBV12-4 and J is TRBJ2-7; D may be TRBD2 (6 bases). The V end was cut by 0 bases, the J end by 6 bases, with 9 bases between. This CDR3 spans 13 amino acids. The CDR3 DNA is TGTGCCAGCAGTTTAGCTAGCGGAGGCGAGCAGTACGTC. Translating it yields CASSLASGGEQYV.

The V gene is TRBV9, the J gene TRBJ2-1; weak D call: TRBD1 (6 bases). The CDR3 has 14 residues. Trimming cost V 7 bases and J 0 bases, with 11 bases left between them. The germline V gene encodes CDR1 SGDLS and CDR2 YYNGEE. The CDR3 region has the DNA TGTGCCAGCGGCCGGGACACCTCCTACAATGAGCAGTTCTTC. This translates into CASGRDTSYNEQFF.

The V gene is TRBV29-1, the J gene TRBJ2-5; D is uncertain. This CDR3 has 10 amino acids. Germline V lookup: CDR1 SQVTM, CDR2 ANQGSEA. V lost 4 bases, J lost 7 bases, and 7 bases lay in between. The CDR3 bases are TGCAGCGTTGGGAGTTCGACCCAGTACTTC. Translation: CSVGSSTQYF.